Below, 8 T cell receptor beta chains from the same sample are listed, as sequenced in a study of CD8 T cells in ankylosing spondylitis. These receptors have no identified antigens. TCRdb reanalysed the 5' RACE reads using MiXCR and keeps one entry per CDR3 protein. The data contain roughly 670,000 distinct CDR3 sequences, roughly 19% of them singletons. Study-wide findings and caveats: In ankylosing spondylitis blood, a motif of eight highly homologous TCR beta variants appeared characteristic.

Specimen: blood, either unsorted or a sorted T cell fraction (not recorded which). These receptors were taken from a male donor with ankylosing spondylitis.

The rearrangement links TRBV2 to TRBJ1-2, with D unclear. CDR1 SNHLY and CDR2 FYNNEI come from the germline V gene. The V end was cut by 3 bases, the J end by 7 bases, with 12 bases between. The CDR3 consists of 13 residues. This chain's CDR3 is CASSDEGSSGYTF. The CDR3 DNA follows: TGTGCCAGCAGTGACGAGGGTAGCTCTGGCTACACCTTC.

This clonotype was detected a few times. The chain is built from TRBV4-2 and TRBJ2-3; D might be TRBD1 (7 bases). The CDR3 is made up of 18 amino acids. V lost 0 bases to trimming and J lost 2 bases, with 18 bases between them. Germline V gives CDR1 LGHNA, CDR2 YNFKEQ. CDR3 loop: CASSQEQGLAGNTDTQYF. Here the CDR3 DNA reads TGTGCCAGCAGCCAAGAACAGGGGCTCGCGGGAAACACAGATACGCAGTATTTT.

This clonotype was counted a few times. The chain recombines TRBV20-1 with TRBJ2-7, with D unclear. V lost 3 bases to trimming and J lost 0 bases, with 21 bases between them. CDR3 length: 17 residues. CDR1 and CDR2 (germline): DFQATT, SNEGSKA (reference sequence). The CDR3: CSARGPPQDGGSYEQYF. CDR3 in DNA: TGCAGTGCTAGGGGCCCGCCTCAGGACGGCGGCTCCTACGAGCAGTACTTC.

The chain is built from TRBV20-1 and TRBJ2-2, with D maybe TRBD1 (6 bases). The CDR3 extends over 14 amino acids. Germline CDR1 and CDR2: DFQATT and SNEGSKA (reference sequence). V dropped 6 bases and J dropped 1 base, with 12 bases sitting between them. The CDR3 spells CSALRTENTGELFF. CDR3 sequence (DNA): TGCAGTGCCCTTCGGACAGAGAACACCGGGGAGCTGTTTTTT.

The chain uses TRBV9 and TRBJ2-1, with 15 bases aligning to TRBD2. V was clipped by 4 bases and J by 7 bases; unmatched bases: 12. The germline gives CDR1 SGDLS, CDR2 YYNGEE. The length of the CDR3 is 18 residues. CDR3 in DNA: TGTGCCAGCAGCCCTACAATTTGGACTAGCGGGGGGGCTAATGAGCAGTTCTTC. Encoded protein: CASSPTIWTSGGANEQFF.

This clonotype was picked up a small number of times. The chain employs TRBV5-1 and TRBJ2-7, with 7 positions matching TRBD1. From germline, CDR1 is SGHRS and CDR2 YFSETQ. The CDR3 has 14 residues. Unmatched junction bases numbered 11, after V lost 0 bases and J lost 11 bases. The CDR3 reads CASSLAQGEGAKYF. CDR3 bases: TGCGCCAGCAGCTTGGCCCAAGGTGAGGGGGCGAAGTACTTC.

V usage is TRBV4-2 and J usage is TRBJ1-6; D possibly corresponds to TRBD1 (6 bases). Trimming pared 0 bases from V and 4 bases from J, leaving 16 bases between. This CDR3 is built from 18 residues. The V gene's germline CDR1 is LGHNA and CDR2 YNFKEQ. The DNA for the CDR3 is TGTGCCAGCAGCCAAGACCCCTTGGGGGCAGGGTATAATTCACCCCTCCACTTT. Residues: CASSQDPLGAGYNSPLHF.

The chain joins TRBV4-3 to TRBJ2-1; a weak D match, TRBD2 (7 bases). CDR3 size: 18 residues. The germline V and J ends were trimmed by 4 bases and 4 bases, with 23 bases remaining between them. CDR1 and CDR2 from the germline V gene are LGHNA and YSLEER. The CDR3 protein is CASSRWGGSDSSYNEQFF. CDR3 in DNA: TGCGCCAGCAGCCGATGGGGGGGCAGCGACTCCTCGTACAATGAGCAGTTCTTC.